This TCR beta chain was identified during a study of CD8 T cells in Susac syndrome. Sequencing of TCR beta was performed on blood CD8+ and CD4+ T cells. RNA was extracted with the RNeasy kit, and a quantity of roughly 0.5 to 1 ug was reverse transcribed using random hexamers. TCRdb reanalysed the immunoSEQ multiplex PCR reads using MiXCR and keeps one entry per CDR3 protein. The data hold roughly 200,000 distinct CDR3 sequences, with roughly 94% observed a single time. Germline V gene data show CDR1 as MGHDK and CDR2 as SYGVNS. CDR3 length: 14 amino acids. V lost 1 base and J lost 4; bases outside the gene matches: 1.

The sample consisted of CD4+ T cells from PBMCs. This receptor was taken from a human donor with multiple sclerosis. The chain combines TRBV25-1 with TRBJ1-2; 9 nucleotides align to TRBD1. The CDR3, as DNA: TGTGCCAGCAGTGAATGGACAGGGGCCTATGGCTACACCTTC. Translated: CASSEWTGAYGYTF.